The present entry profiles one TCR beta chain with its context. Lactation, pregnancy, other autoimmune disease or uncontrolled infection led to exclusion of patients. Germline lookup yields CDR1 SGHVS and CDR2 FQNEAQ. V was pared by 6 bases and J by 9 bases, with 14 bases between. The CDR3 sequence is 12 residues long. These data belong to a study of T cells in Graves' hyperthyroidism and ophthalmopathy. Amplification of TCR beta CDR3 regions was performed using RNA transcripts as template. During a first-round RT-PCR of the TCR CDR3, the HTBI primer set was used. TCRdb re-called the multiplex PCR reads through MiXCR, storing one row per CDR3 protein. The sample contains hundreds of thousands of distinct CDR3 sequences, 40% to 55% of which appear only once.

This sequence joins TRBV7-8 and TRBJ2-5; D call uncertain. Specimen: peripheral blood or thyroid tissue (not recorded which). This clonotype was sampled from an adult man with Graves' disease, either hyperthyroidism or ophthalmopathy (not recorded which). The CDR3, as DNA: TGTGCCAGCAGTGACCCAGATCAGCCCCAGTACTTC. Translation gives CASSDPDQPQYF.